Listed below are T cell receptor beta chains from one sample, sequenced in a study of T cell changes during pregnancy in multiple sclerosis. The repertoire was sequenced with immunoSEQ multiplex PCR; TCRdb's copy has only in-frame clones and lacks some. Of about 8,500 clones listed, nearly 90% were seen once; the top ten hold 10% to 13%. The sequencing used CD8+ T cells from peripheral blood mononuclear cells, collected in the first trimester of pregnancy. These receptors were taken from a female donor in good health, enrolled as a control in a pregnancy study. Both conserved end residues are part of each CDR3.

V	CDR3
TRBV6-6	CASSSYSTSDEQFF
TRBV19	CASSDGTGSFF
TRBV11-2	CASSLDRRRAYNEQFF
TRBV6-4	CASSDSAGEMETQYF
TRBV5-4	CASSFSGGPYNEQFF
TRBV28	CASDQVSRGGQETQYF
TRBV4-2	CASSQDAGTGSNEQYF
TRBV2	CASSEADFSGITDTQYF
TRBV2	CASSEVLEGLKNIQYF
TRBV13	CASSSARDRGEKLFF
TRBV7-8	CASSLASTGSSYEQYF
TRBV14	CASSRSEDRVGLRETQYF
TRBV5-1	CASSRQAYEQYF
TRBV5-4	CASSKGQEQYF
TRBV5-4	CASTQAGAETQYF
TRBV6-4	CASSARVGGGIDTQYF
TRBV11-1	CASSSTGGVVSDEKLFF
TRBV2	CASGPAPGQSSYEQYF
TRBV30	CACAAGEGGYTF
TRBV27	CASSLYSQGLDGYTF
TRBV2	CASIAGRKGEQYF
TRBV29-1	CSVSRTGFEAFF
TRBV7-3	CASSLSGYNEQFF
TRBV19	CASSRPGGPGELFF
TRBV13	CASSLWASGRKTQYF
TRBV9	CASSTHRRYGYTF
TRBV7-9	CASSLVAGEYEQYF
TRBV15	CATSRGQGEAYEQYF
TRBV7-9	CASSPPGQANTEAFF
TRBV28	CASSLSGTPTGELFF
TRBV7-6	CASSSQGAITEAFF
TRBV19	CASTSRGTGELFF
TRBV7-2	CASSLGVWTGGGQPQHF
TRBV29-1	CSAEGQENYEQYF
TRBV6-1	CASRGAGDTGELFF
TRBV19	CASSRRSSDTQYF
TRBV19	CASSSRGRNYGYTF
TRBV7-9	CASSFAAGSEQYF
TRBV7-9	CASSLGQGGDEQYF
TRBV15	CATSRDRGYSNQPQHF
TRBV4-2	CASSQGTSGGYNEQFF
TRBV9	CASSPSQGIASPLHF
TRBV21-1	CASSKGGWENQPQHF
TRBV7-8	CASSHTSGRAYNEQFF
TRBV6-5	CASSYTGTGSHEQYF
TRBV6-1	CASSERAEDTEAFF
TRBV29-1	CSVDRDTYNEQFF
TRBV11-2	CASSPLEGTREAINEQFF